Included here is one TCR beta chain sequence, with context. The CDR3 is 18 residues long. V lost 5 bases and J lost 3; bases outside the gene matches: 17. CDR1 LNHDA and CDR2 SQIVND come from the germline V gene (reference sequence). Here immunoSEQ multiplex PCR was the method, and the copy in TCRdb shows in-frame clones only, minus some. This repertoire shows approximately 190,000 clones, more than 80% found once; its top ten account for 0.53%. This entry comes from a study of blood T cell repertoires in COVID-19. The chain links TRBV19 to TRBJ1-1, with TRBD1 matching 8 bases. The sample was peripheral blood. This clonotype was obtained from a man aged 50 to 60 with acute or convalescent COVID-19. In DNA form, the CDR3 reads TGTGCCAGTAGTGGAAATCCGGGACAGGTGAAGGGGGACACTGAAGCTTTCTTT. Amino acid sequence: CASSGNPGQVKGDTEAFF.